The T cell receptor (beta chain) under discussion was sequenced for a study of a mutant IDH1 vaccine in newly diagnosed glioma. Sequenced by immunoSEQ multiplex PCR; TCRdb stores in-frame clones only, minus some. The sample shows about 88,000 clones, roughly 87% of them seen only once. As for time point: baseline, week 1 (first vaccination visit). Treatment given: pre-vaccination baseline after standard-of-care therapy. Findings and limits, study-wide: Seemingly, top peripheral T cell clonotype changes bore no relation to pseudoprogression.

The V end lost 5 bases, the J end lost 1 base, and 11 bases lay between the germline ends. This CDR3 contains 14 residues. Germline-derived CDR1 and CDR2 are SEHNR and FQNEAQ (reference sequence). Remarks on this clone: What it binds is not known.

The rearrangement joins TRBV7-9 to TRBJ2-5; the D call may be TRBD1 or TRBD2 (5 bases each). The sequence came from a man aged 40-49 years with glioma. Some clones in this sample may be carry-over from other donors' samples. Source: PBMCs, taken from a glioma patient treated with radiotherapy, temozolomide or both. The CDR3 coding sequence is TGTGCCAGCAGCAGAGGGGCAGTCCAAGAGACCCAGTACTTC. Amino acid sequence: CASSRGAVQETQYF.